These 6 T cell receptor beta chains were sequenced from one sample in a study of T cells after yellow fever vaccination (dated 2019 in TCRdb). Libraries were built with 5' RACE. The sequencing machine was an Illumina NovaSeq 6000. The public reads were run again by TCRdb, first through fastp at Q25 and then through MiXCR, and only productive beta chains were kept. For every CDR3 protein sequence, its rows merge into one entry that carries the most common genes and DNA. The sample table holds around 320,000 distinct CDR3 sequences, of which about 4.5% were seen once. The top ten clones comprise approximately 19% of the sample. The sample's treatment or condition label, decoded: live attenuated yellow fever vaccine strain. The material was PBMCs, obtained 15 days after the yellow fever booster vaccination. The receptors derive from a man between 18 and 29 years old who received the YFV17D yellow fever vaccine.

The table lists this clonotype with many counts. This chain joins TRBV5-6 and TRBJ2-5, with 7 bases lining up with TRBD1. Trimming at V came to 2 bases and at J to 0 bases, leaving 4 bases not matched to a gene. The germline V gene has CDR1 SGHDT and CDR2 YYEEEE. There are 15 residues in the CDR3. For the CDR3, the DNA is TGTGCCAGCAGCTTCTGGACAGGACACCAAGAGACCCAGTACTTC. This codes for CASSFWTGHQETQYF.

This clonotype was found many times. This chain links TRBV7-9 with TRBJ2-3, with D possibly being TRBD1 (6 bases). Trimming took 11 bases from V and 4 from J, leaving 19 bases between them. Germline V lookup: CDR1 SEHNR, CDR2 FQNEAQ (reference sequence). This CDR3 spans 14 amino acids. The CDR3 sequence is CAYLDSYFSDTQYF. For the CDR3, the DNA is TGTGCCTACTTGGACAGCTATTTTTCAGATACGCAGTATTTT.

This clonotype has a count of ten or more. The CDR3, as DNA: TGTGCCATCAGTGGCAGCTCTGGAAACACCATATATTTT. Encoded protein: CAISGSSGNTIYF. The chain is built from TRBV10-3 and TRBJ1-3; D gene ambiguous. V was cut by 4 bases and J by 0 bases, with 4 bases left in between. CDR1 is ENHRY and CDR2 is SYGVKD in the germline V gene. The CDR3 spans 13 residues.

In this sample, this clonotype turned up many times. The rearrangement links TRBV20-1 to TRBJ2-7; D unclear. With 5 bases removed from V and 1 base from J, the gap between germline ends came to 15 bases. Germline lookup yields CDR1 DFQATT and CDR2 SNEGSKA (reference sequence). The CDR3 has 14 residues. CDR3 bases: TGCAGTGCTCAACAGAGGCTGAATTCCTACGAGCAGTACGTC. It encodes CSAQQRLNSYEQYV.

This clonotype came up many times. The CDR3 bases are TGTGCCACCAGTGTAAACGTAGACACAGATACGCAGTATTTT. Amino acids: CATSVNVDTDTQYF. The chain carries TRBV24-1 and TRBJ2-3, with unresolved D. Germline V gives CDR1 KGHDR, CDR2 SFDVKD. Deletions cut 5 bases from V and 2 bases from J, with 10 bases between. The CDR3 is 14 amino acids.

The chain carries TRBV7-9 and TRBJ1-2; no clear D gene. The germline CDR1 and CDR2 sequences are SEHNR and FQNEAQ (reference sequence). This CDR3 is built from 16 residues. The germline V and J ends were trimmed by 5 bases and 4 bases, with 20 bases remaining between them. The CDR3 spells CASSLLRSTRTYGYTF. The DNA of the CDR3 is TGTGCCAGCAGCCTCCTCCGTTCGACCAGGACCTATGGCTACACCTTC. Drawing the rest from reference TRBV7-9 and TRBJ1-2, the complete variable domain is DTGVSQNPRHKITKRGQNVTFRCDPISEHNRLYWYRQTLGQGPEFLTYFQNEAQLEKSRLLSDRFSAERPKGSFSTLEIQRTEQGDSAMYLCASSLLRSTRTYGYTFGSGTRLTVV.